This T cell receptor beta chain was recovered during a study of identical twins. With 6 bases removed from V and 4 bases from J, the gap between germline ends came to 10 bases. The CDR3 runs to 12 residues. The germline gives CDR1 SQVTM, CDR2 ANQGSEA. One entry per CDR3 protein results from TCRdb running MiXCR on the 5' RACE reads. The table lists more than 200,000 distinct CDR3 sequences, approximately 9% of them singletons. This TCR derives from a woman aged 18-35 years in good health. This chain joins TRBV29-1 and TRBJ1-3; D gene unclear. The sequenced material came from memory (CD45RO+) T cells sorted from blood. The CDR3 bases are TGCAGCGTAGTAAATCCCGGAAACACCATATATTTT. Translated, it gives CSVVNPGNTIYF.